This TCR beta chain was identified during a study of CD8+ T cells in alopecia areata. Overall study: Tofacitinib continued for 6 to 18 months and was then withheld for 6 months.

cDNA prepared by RNA extraction and subsequent reverse transcription served as the template for sequencing. Clones were sequenced by immunoSEQ multiplex PCR, and TCRdb holds only the in-frame ones, with some missing. The sample lists 200,000 to 250,000 clones, 64% occurring once. Germline CDR1 MNHEY, CDR2 SVGAGI. J was trimmed by 4 bases and V by 2 bases; bases with no gene match: 6. This CDR3 is 15 amino acids long. Turning to this clone: Antigen: not known.

Findings and limits, study-wide: Higher clonality than in normal scalp was seen in lesional scalp, especially alopecia totalis/universalis. Sequencing of scalp samples also includes resident alphabeta T cells from normal skin.

Treatment specified: oral pan-JAK inhibitor, 5-10 mg twice daily. V and J are TRBV6-5 and TRBJ2-3; 7 positions agree with TRBD1. This receptor was identified in a human donor with alopecia areata. The specimen comprised CD4+ T cells sorted from blood, sampled at week 4, from a patient treated with tofacitinib. The CDR3 region has the DNA TGTGCCAGCAGTTACGCCAGGGGGTGGGCAGATACGCAGTATTTT. Amino acid sequence: CASSYARGWADTQYF.